This TCR beta chain appears in the sequencing data of a study of T cell responses to AZD1222 COVID-19 vaccine (dated by TCRdb to about 2021). Regarding the study in general: AZD1222 recipients with second doses at about 4 weeks or about 12 weeks were pooled, because spike-specific TCR depth and breadth did not differ between schedules. Trial participants were enrolled by age into subgroups of 18-55, 56-69 and 70-plus years, and roughly 160, 29 and 62 TCR-sequenced participants, respectively, were included in these subgroups. TCR sequencing was performed for more than 230 trial participants, of whom roughly 200 were given two doses of AZD1222 and about 25 were given two doses of MenACWY control vaccine. On the study overall, not on this receptor specifically: Nearly half of unique spike-specific TCRs reportedly recognized epitopes outside regions mutated in the B.1.351 and B.1.1.7 variants. After two AZD1222 doses, both the breadth and the depth of spike-specific TCRs were significantly higher than at day 0 and than in MenACWY recipients. Conclusions about previously exposed vaccinees are limited because only five to seven AZD1222 recipients were SARS-CoV-2 seropositive at baseline. Participants were mostly white British and included more females than males, and it was suggested by the authors that clonal diversity may have been underestimated. CD4 TCRs associated with the vaccine covered the entire spike protein, and the dominant responses were in regions 160-218 and 743-854. Because no samples from the day 14 peak response were available, repertoires could be characterized only after the peak T cell response. The 56-69-year group was small, and its depth increase did not reach significance, likely because of low power.

The CDR3 regions of human TCRbeta chains were analyzed by immunosequencing. The study's own analysis went as follows. TCRs in the repertoires were matched against a reference library of SARS-CoV-2-specific TCRs that had been generated with the MIRA antigen-specificity platform. Breadth meant the fraction of unique TCRs that were SARS-CoV-2-associated, whereas depth meant the fraction of total T cells that were SARS-CoV-2-associated. Using the MIRA data, each spike-specific TCR was mapped to the spike region that the TCR reacts to and placed in a CD4 or CD8 class. Log10-transformed breadth and depth values were compared by one-way ANOVA with Sidak's multiple comparisons tests. The immuneACCESS repertoire file appears here via TCRdb, limited to in-frame rearrangements. These files lack a portion of the clones; in checked studies, under half of the deficit traces to unresolved V genes, and the cause of the others is not known. Clone size and the V and J calls come from that table; the DNA yielded D and trimming. The sample table contains approximately 190,000 clones; only one count was recorded for under 95% of them. The ten largest clones represent approximately 0.97% of the sample.

As regards this clone: The specificity of this receptor is unknown. No qualities accompany the bases; no much larger clone lies one base away.

The sample's time point label, in plain terms: baseline before first vaccination. Vaccinee samples were obtained from the UK trials COV001 and COV002, which included a single-blind randomized controlled phase 2/3 trial of AZD1222 (ChAdOx1 nCoV-19) in healthy adults. For TCRbeta chain sequencing, PBMC samples were collected from trial participants at day 0 and at day 28 after the second dose. The CDR3 spans 15 residues, from the cysteine through the phenylalanine. The CDR3 DNA has 45 bases and is translated from base 1. The V end gives up 2 bases and the J end 5 bases, leaving 7 bases in the junction not matched to a gene. The germline V gene provides CDR1 MDHEN and CDR2 SYDVKM.

This sequence uses TRBV28 and TRBJ2-5; the junction holds 8 bases that match TRBD1. Material: peripheral blood, obtained on day 0 of AZD1222 vaccination. This receptor was identified in an adult in good health. The CDR3 in this case is CASSLARGRWETQYF. Here is the DNA: TGTGCCAGCAGTTTAGCCAGGGGGCGTTGGGAGACCCAGTACTTC. The full variable domain, with segments outside the CDR3 supplied by the reference TRBV28 and TRBJ2-5 proteins, appears as DVKVTQSSRYLVKRTGEKVFLECVQDMDHENMFWYRQDPGLGLRLIYFSYDVKMKEKGDIPEGYSVSREKKERFSLILESASTNQTSMYLCASSLARGRWETQYFGPGTRLLVL.